This TCR beta chain is from a study of shared clonotypes between healthy human individuals. Replicate PCRs run on sorted subsets employed 200 ng DNA, roughly 30,000 T cell genomes. Method: immunoSEQ multiplex PCR; TCRdb's copy keeps in-frame clones and lacks some. The sample gives about 1.4 million clones, about 96% of which show up once; more than 0.9% is in the top ten. Study results and caveats: Rarefaction showed that sequencing of sorted subsets was incomplete (despite large depth). A generally larger estimated richness was seen in naive subsets than in memory subsets.

Remarks on this clone: Antigen: not known.

CDR1 is MNHNS, CDR2 SASEGT, per germline. Trimming left V 2 bases short and J 2 bases short, with 5 bases between. CDR3 length: 13 residues. Sequencing used naive CD4+ T cells sorted from blood. The subset here: CD45RA+ positively selected. The chain uses TRBV6-1 and TRBJ2-3, with D unresolved. The receptor's source is a man younger than 40 in good health. Written as DNA, the CDR3 is TGTGCCAGCAGTGAACCTATCACAGATACGCAGTATTTT. Residues: CASSEPITDTQYF.